This TCR beta chain was profiled in a study of T cell changes during pregnancy in multiple sclerosis. Repertoires were generated with immunoSEQ multiplex PCR, while TCRdb's copy carries only in-frame clones and drops some. The table lists 70,000 to 100,000 clones, 90% to 95% of them singletons. Deletions cut 0 bases from V and 2 bases from J, with 10 bases between. Germline V gene data show CDR1 as SGHDT and CDR2 as YYEEEE. There are 15 residues in the CDR3. The sample was peripheral blood, taken in the first trimester of pregnancy. This chain links TRBV5-6 with TRBJ2-3, with D possibly matching TRBD2 (5 bases). This clonotype originated in a female donor with multiple sclerosis, enrolled in a pregnancy study. In nucleotides, the CDR3 is TGTGCCAGCAGCTTGGTGGGAGCCCTCACAGATACGCAGTATTTT. This translates into CASSLVGALTDTQYF.